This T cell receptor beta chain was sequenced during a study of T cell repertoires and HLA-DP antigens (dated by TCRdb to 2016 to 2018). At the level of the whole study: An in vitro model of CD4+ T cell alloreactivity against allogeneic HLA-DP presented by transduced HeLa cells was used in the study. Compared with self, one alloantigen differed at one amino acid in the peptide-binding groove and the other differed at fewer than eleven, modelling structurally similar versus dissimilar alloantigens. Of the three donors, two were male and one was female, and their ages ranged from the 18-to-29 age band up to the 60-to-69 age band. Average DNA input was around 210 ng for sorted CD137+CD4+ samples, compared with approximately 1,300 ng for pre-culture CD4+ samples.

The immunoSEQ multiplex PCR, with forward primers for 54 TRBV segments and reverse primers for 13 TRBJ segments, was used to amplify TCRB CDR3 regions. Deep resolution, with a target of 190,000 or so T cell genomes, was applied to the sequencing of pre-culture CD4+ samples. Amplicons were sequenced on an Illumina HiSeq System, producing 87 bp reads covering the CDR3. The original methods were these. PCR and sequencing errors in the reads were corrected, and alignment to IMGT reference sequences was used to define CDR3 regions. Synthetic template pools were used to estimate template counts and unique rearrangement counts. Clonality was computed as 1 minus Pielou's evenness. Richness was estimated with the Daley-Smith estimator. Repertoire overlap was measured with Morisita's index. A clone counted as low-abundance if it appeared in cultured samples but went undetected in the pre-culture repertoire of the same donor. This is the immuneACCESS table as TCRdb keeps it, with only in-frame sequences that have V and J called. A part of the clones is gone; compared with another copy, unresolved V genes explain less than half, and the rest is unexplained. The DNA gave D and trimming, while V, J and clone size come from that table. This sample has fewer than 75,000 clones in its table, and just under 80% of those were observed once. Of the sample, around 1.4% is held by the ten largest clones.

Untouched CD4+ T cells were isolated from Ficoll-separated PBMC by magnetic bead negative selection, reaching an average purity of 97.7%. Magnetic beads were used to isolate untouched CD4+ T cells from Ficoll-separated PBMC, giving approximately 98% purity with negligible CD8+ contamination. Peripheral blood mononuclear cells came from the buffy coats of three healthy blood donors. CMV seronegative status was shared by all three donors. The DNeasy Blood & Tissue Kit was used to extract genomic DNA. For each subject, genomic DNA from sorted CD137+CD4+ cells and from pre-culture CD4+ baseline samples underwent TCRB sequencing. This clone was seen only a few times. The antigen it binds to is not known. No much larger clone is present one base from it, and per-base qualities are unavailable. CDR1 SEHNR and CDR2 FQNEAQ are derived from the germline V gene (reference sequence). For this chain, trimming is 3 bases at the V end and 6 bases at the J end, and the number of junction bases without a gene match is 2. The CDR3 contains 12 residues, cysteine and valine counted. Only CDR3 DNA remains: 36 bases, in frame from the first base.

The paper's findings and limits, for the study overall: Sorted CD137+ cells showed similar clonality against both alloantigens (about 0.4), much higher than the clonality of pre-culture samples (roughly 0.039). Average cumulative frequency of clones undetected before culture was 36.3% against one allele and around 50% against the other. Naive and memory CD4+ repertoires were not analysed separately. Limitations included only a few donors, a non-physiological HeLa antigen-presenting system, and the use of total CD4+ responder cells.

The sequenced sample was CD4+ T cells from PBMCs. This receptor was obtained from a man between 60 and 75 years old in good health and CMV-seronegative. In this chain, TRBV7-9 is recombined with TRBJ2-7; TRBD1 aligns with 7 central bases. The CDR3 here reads CASSFSGGEQYV. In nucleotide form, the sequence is TGTGCCAGCAGCTTCTCAGGGGGCGAGCAGTACGTC.